The 5 T cell receptor beta chains in this list originate from one sample, sequenced in a study of OX40 agonist ivuxolimab in advanced cancers. Measured with immunoSEQ multiplex PCR; TCRdb has only the in-frame clones, and not every one. Of tens of thousands of clones listed, 75% to 90% are singletons. The sample consisted of CD4+ or CD8+ T cells sorted from blood, taken in a trial of the OX40 agonist ivuxolimab. The origin of the receptors is an adult with an advanced solid tumor such as melanoma, head and neck, liver or kidney cancer.

V usage is TRBV27 and J usage is TRBJ1-2, with D tentatively TRBD1 (5 bases). The CDR3 has 14 amino acids. V lost 3 bases to trimming and J lost 3 bases, with 11 bases between them. In germline, CDR1 is MNHEY, CDR2 SMNVEV (reference sequence). The CDR3 spells CASSFYRDDYGYTF. Written as DNA, the CDR3 is TGTGCCAGCAGTTTTTACCGGGACGACTATGGCTACACCTTC.

The J gene is TRBJ2-7, the V gene TRBV19, with D maybe TRBD1 (6 bases). Germline CDR1 and CDR2: LNHDA and SQIVND (reference sequence). The CDR3 is 13 residues long. Trimming stripped 5 bases from V and 5 bases from J, with 13 bases between. CDR3 nucleotides: TGTGCCAGTAGTTCAGACAGGTTCCACGAGCAGTACTTC. As protein: CASSSDRFHEQYF.

The chain uses TRBV7-9 and TRBJ2-7; the D gene is possibly TRBD2 (5 bases). Trimming removed 3 bases at V and 6 bases at J, with 12 bases between. CDR1 SEHNR and CDR2 FQNEAQ come from the germline V gene (reference sequence). CDR3 length: 13 residues. CDR3 amino acids: CASSLSLEVEQYF. The CDR3 DNA follows: TGTGCCAGCAGCTTGTCATTGGAGGTCGAGCAGTACTTC.

The rearrangement links TRBV30 to TRBJ2-3; 7 nucleotides line up with TRBD2. This CDR3 spans 14 amino acids. Trimming removed 0 bases from V and 2 bases from J; junction bases left unmatched: 2. Germline V gene data show CDR1 as GTSNPN and CDR2 as SVGIG (reference sequence). CDR3 nucleotide sequence: TGTGCCTGGAGTGTGCGGGGGTACACAGATACGCAGTATTTT. Protein product: CAWSVRGYTDTQYF.

The gene calls are TRBV27 and TRBJ1-6, with D tentatively TRBD1 (6 bases). The CDR3 is 15 residues long. Per the germline V gene, CDR1 is MNHEY and CDR2 is SMNVEV (reference sequence). Trimming cost V 7 bases and J 1 base, with 11 bases left between them. The CDR3 DNA reads as TGTGCCAGCAACGACAGGACATCCTATAATTCACCCCTCCACTTT. Encoded protein: CASNDRTSYNSPLHF.